A selection of T cell receptor beta chains follows, all from one sample in a study of identical twins. Each CDR3 protein is one row after TCRdb ran MiXCR on the 5' RACE reads. The sample lists more than 200,000 distinct CDR3 sequences; more than 12% were seen once. The specimen sequenced was memory (CD45RO+) T cells sorted from blood. The origin of the receptors is a woman under 30 in good health. CDR3s include the opening cysteine and the closing phenylalanine or tryptophan. D genes are given only for firm matches. The size entry is marked missing in some rows and otherwise reads once, few, many or a size class.

d_gene,v_gene,j_gene,abundance,CDR3nt,CDR3aa
NA,TRBV20-1,TRBJ1-1,few,TGCAGTGCTCCGAGGGGACCGAAAACTGAAGCTTTCTTT,CSAPRGPKTEAFF
NA,TRBV10-3,TRBJ1-1,many,TGTGCCATCAGGGGATCTAGCACTGAAGCTTTCTTT,CAIRGSSTEAFF
NA,TRBV3-1,TRBJ2-3,NA,TGTGCCAGCAGCCAAGATAAAGCTACCCGCTTCACAGATACGCAGTATTTT,CASSQDKATRFTDTQYF
NA,TRBV5-1,TRBJ2-3,NA,TGCGCCAGCAGCTTATGGGGCGCTCACACAGATACGCAGTATTTT,CASSLWGAHTDTQYF
TRBD1,TRBV5-1,TRBJ1-1,NA,TGCGCCAGCGGGGGACAGGGTAACACTGAAGCTTTCTTT,CASGGQGNTEAFF
TRBD2,TRBV5-1,TRBJ2-3,NA,TGCGCCAGCAGCTTGGGTCTCACGGGGGGGAGAGATACGCAGTATTTT,CASSLGLTGGRDTQYF
TRBD2,TRBV2,TRBJ2-5,few,TGTGCCAGCAGTGAAGCGACGCGGGGGTACCAAGAGACCCAGTACTTC,CASSEATRGYQETQYF
TRBD2,TRBV28,TRBJ2-1,NA,TGTGCCAGCAGTTTAAGGGCTAGCGGGAGTAATGAGCAGTTCTTC,CASSLRASGSNEQFF
TRBD2,TRBV7-9,TRBJ2-1,few,TGTGCCAGCAGCCCTCGGACTAGCGGGAGGGCCGATGAGCAGTTCTTC,CASSPRTSGRADEQFF
TRBD2,TRBV20-1,TRBJ2-1,NA,TGCAGTGCTAGAAGGTCTAGCGGGTTATACAATGAGCAGTTCTTC,CSARRSSGLYNEQFF
NA,TRBV4-2,TRBJ2-3,many,TGTGCCAGCAGCCAAGATTATGGAAGCACAGATACGCAGTATTTT,CASSQDYGSTDTQYF
NA,TRBV5-1,TRBJ2-1,many,TGCGCCAGCAGCACCGGGACCCCCAGTACGAACAATGAGCAGTTCTTC,CASSTGTPSTNNEQFF
NA,TRBV2,TRBJ2-2,few,TGTGCCAGCAAAGTCGCCCGTATCACCGGGGAGCTGTTTTTT,CASKVARITGELFF
NA,TRBV2,TRBJ1-1,NA,TGTGCCAGCAGTACGGATAACACTGAAGCTTTCTTT,CASSTDNTEAFF
TRBD1,TRBV5-6,TRBJ2-6,NA,TGTGCCAGCAGCTTGGTTCGGACAGGGTTGGCTGGGGCCAACGTCCTGACTTTC,CASSLVRTGLAGANVLTF
TRBD1,TRBV3-1,TRBJ2-1,NA,TGTGCCAGCAGCCATCGGACAGGGCGGTACAATGAGCAGTTCTTC,CASSHRTGRYNEQFF
NA,TRBV10-3,TRBJ1-1,NA,TGTGCCATTAAACAGGGCCCCGGGTTCCTGAACACTGAAGCTTTCTTT,CAIKQGPGFLNTEAFF
NA,TRBV9,TRBJ2-7,NA,TGTGCCAGCAGTACGACCCCGATCCCCTACGAGCAGTACTTC,CASSTTPIPYEQYF
TRBD1,TRBV6-7,TRBJ2-7,NA,TGTGGGTCGAGGACAGGGGGCGGCGAGCAGTACTTC,CGSRTGGGEQYF
TRBD2,TRBV3-1,TRBJ2-1,few,TGTGCCAGCAGCACCGGGACTATTGATGAGCAGTTCTTC,CASSTGTIDEQFF
TRBD2,TRBV2,TRBJ2-3,NA,TGTGCCAGCGGTAGACTAGCGAGCACAGATACGCAGTATTTT,CASGRLASTDTQYF
NA,TRBV12-3/TRBV12-4,TRBJ2-2,many,TGTGCCAGCAGTAGAAAAATGGGGGCCCCGAACACCGGGGAGCTGTTTTTT,CASSRKMGAPNTGELFF
NA,TRBV7-9,TRBJ2-2,NA,TGTGCCAGCATTTCACAGCAGGCGGCCGGGGAGCTGTTTTTT,CASISQQAAGELFF
NA,TRBV12-3/TRBV12-4,TRBJ1-1,many,TGTGCCAGCACCCCGTGGGGGAAAACTGAAGCTTTCTTT,CASTPWGKTEAFF
TRBD2,TRBV3-1,TRBJ2-2,many,TGTGCCAGCAGCCGAGGACTAGCGGAGCTGTTTTTT,CASSRGLAELFF
TRBD2,TRBV4-2,TRBJ2-1,few,TGTGCCAGCAGCCAAGCCTTGTCTAGCGGGGGAAACAATGAGCAGTTCTTC,CASSQALSSGGNNEQFF
NA,TRBV12-3/TRBV12-4,TRBJ1-3,many,TGTGCCAGCAGTTTGGTCCTCTCTGGAAACACCATATATTTT,CASSLVLSGNTIYF
NA,TRBV12-3/TRBV12-4,TRBJ2-2,many,TGTGCCAGCAGTTTAGCCACGACCGGGGAGCTGTTTTTT,CASSLATTGELFF
NA,TRBV19,TRBJ2-3,few,TGTGCCAGTAGTACTCTACAGGGTAGGGAGTATTTT,CASSTLQGREYF
NA,TRBV4-3,TRBJ2-7,NA,TGCGCCAGCAGCCAAGAAAATTACCTAGTAGGAGACTACGAGCAGTACTTC,CASSQENYLVGDYEQYF
TRBD1,TRBV7-7,TRBJ2-3,NA,TGTGCTAGCAGCGATGGACAGGGGGGGTTTTCAGATACGCAGTATTTT,CASSDGQGGFSDTQYF
TRBD1,TRBV5-1,TRBJ2-7,NA,TGCGCCAGCGCTAGGACAGGGGGCTCCTACGAGCAGTACTTC,CASARTGGSYEQYF
TRBD2,TRBV3-1,TRBJ2-5,few,TGTGCCAGCAGCCACCGGCGGACTAGGTGGGACCAGTACTTC,CASSHRRTRWDQYF
TRBD2,TRBV7-2,TRBJ2-5,NA,TGTGCCAGCAGCTTAGCCGGGGGGGCCTGGGAGACCCAGTACTTC,CASSLAGGAWETQYF
TRBD2,TRBV12-3/TRBV12-4,TRBJ2-4,NA,TGTGCCATCAGTTTAGATGCGGGAGGCGGTCGTGCGGCCAAAAACATTCAGTACTTC,CAISLDAGGGRAAKNIQYF
NA,TRBV20-1,TRBJ1-6,NA,TGCAGTGCTATTGGCAATCCCGTATCCGATTCACCCCTCCACTTT,CSAIGNPVSDSPLHF
NA,TRBV12-3/TRBV12-4,TRBJ1-2,NA,TGTGCCAGCAGTTTGAAGGGCGGCGGAGATGGCTACACCTTC,CASSLKGGGDGYTF
NA,TRBV5-1,TRBJ1-6,NA,TGCGCCAGCAGCTTGGGAGAAGCCAGCTCCTATAATTCACCCCTCCACTTT,CASSLGEASSYNSPLHF
NA,TRBV3-1,TRBJ1-2,few,TGTGCCAGCAGCCATTTGGGCAGGGATGGCTACACCTTC,CASSHLGRDGYTF
NA,TRBV20-1,TRBJ2-3,NA,TGCAGTGGGGGGGGCACAGATACGCAGTATTTT,CSGGGTDTQYF
NA,TRBV11-2,TRBJ1-2,few,TGTGCCAGCAGCTTTTCACTGGGGGGCGACTATGGCTACACCTTC,CASSFSLGGDYGYTF
TRBD2,TRBV20-1,TRBJ2-1,once,TGCAGTGCTAGAGGACTAGCGCGCGGCTCCTACAATGAGCAGTTCTTC,CSARGLARGSYNEQFF
NA,TRBV4-2,TRBJ1-1,NA,TGTGCCAGCAGCCAAGACCGAGGGGGAGAAGCTTTCTTT,CASSQDRGGEAFF
NA,TRBV5-1,TRBJ2-6,few,TGCGCCAGCAGCCTTTTATCCCGGCCGGGTGGGGCCAACGTCCTGACTTTC,CASSLLSRPGGANVLTF
NA,TRBV20-1,TRBJ2-7,NA,TGCAGTGCTAGAGAAGGGGCAGGTCCCTCCTACGAGCAGTACTTC,CSAREGAGPSYEQYF
TRBD1,TRBV12-3/TRBV12-4,TRBJ1-4,few,TGTGCCAGCAGTTCCGGACAGGGGCAGGTGGGGGAACTGTTTTTT,CASSSGQGQVGELFF
NA,TRBV5-1,TRBJ1-2,NA,TGCGCCAGCAGCTTGGGGGGCTATTCCCATGGCTACACCTTC,CASSLGGYSHGYTF
NA,TRBV7-9,TRBJ2-7,NA,TGTGCCAGCAGCTTAGATCGGTACCCCTACGAGCAGTACTTC,CASSLDRYPYEQYF
TRBD2,TRBV7-3,TRBJ2-3,few,TGTGCCAGCAGCCCAAAACGCGGGGGGGCAACAGATACGCAGTATTTT,CASSPKRGGATDTQYF
NA,TRBV7-6,TRBJ1-6,NA,TGTGCCAGCAGCTTAGCACGTCGTTCACCCCTCCACTTT,CASSLARRSPLHF
NA,TRBV7-2,TRBJ2-1,many,TGTGCCAGCAGCTTAGGCGGGGACGGCAATGAGCAGTTCTTC,CASSLGGDGNEQFF
NA,TRBV18,TRBJ1-4,NA,TGTGCCAGCTCACTGGTTCAGAAGAATGAAAAACTGTTTTTT,CASSLVQKNEKLFF
NA,TRBV12-3/TRBV12-4,TRBJ1-2,NA,TGTGCCAGCAGTTTTTTGGGAGGCGGCTACACCTTC,CASSFLGGGYTF
NA,TRBV15,TRBJ2-7,many,TGTGCCACCAGACCTGGGGCAGGGAGCGAGCAGTACTTC,CATRPGAGSEQYF
NA,TRBV5-6,TRBJ2-7,few,TGTGCCAGCAGCTTGGGGCGGACTTCGAGCTCCTACGAGCAGTACTTC,CASSLGRTSSSYEQYF
TRBD2,TRBV20-1,TRBJ2-1,NA,TGCAGTGCCCAGCGGGGCAACAATGAGCAGTTCTTC,CSAQRGNNEQFF